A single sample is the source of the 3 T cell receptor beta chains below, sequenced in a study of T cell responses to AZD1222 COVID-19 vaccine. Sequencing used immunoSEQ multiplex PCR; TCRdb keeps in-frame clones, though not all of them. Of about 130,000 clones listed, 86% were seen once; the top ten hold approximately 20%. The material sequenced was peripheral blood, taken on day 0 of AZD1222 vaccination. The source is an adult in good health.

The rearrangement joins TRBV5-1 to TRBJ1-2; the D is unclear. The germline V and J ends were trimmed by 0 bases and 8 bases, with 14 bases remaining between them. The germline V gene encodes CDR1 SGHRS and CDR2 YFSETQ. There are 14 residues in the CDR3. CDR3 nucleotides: TGCGCCAGCAGCTTGGCCGTCTCGGCAGCGGGCTACACCTTC. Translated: CASSLAVSAAGYTF.

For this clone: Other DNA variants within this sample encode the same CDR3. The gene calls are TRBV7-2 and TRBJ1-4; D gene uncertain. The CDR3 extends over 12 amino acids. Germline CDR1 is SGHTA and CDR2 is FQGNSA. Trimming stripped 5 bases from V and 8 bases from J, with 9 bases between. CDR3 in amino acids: CASSLQGEKLFF. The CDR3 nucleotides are TGTGCCAGCAGCCTCCAAGGCGAAAAACTGTTTTTT.

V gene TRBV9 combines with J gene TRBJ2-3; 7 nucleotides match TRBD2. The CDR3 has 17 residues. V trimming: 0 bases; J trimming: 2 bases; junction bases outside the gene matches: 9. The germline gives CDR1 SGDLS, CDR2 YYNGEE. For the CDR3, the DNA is TGTGCCAGCAGCGTAGGCCCCAGCGGGGCTTACACAGATACGCAGTATTTT. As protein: CASSVGPSGAYTDTQYF.